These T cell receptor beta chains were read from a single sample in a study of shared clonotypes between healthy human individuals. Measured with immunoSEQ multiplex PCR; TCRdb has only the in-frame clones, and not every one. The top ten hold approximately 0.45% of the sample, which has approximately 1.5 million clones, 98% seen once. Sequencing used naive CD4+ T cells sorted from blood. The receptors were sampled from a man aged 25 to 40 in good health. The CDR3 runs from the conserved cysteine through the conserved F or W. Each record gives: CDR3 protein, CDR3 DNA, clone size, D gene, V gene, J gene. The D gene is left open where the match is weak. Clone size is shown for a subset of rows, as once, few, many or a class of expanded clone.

CASSPGLAGVRTDTQYF	TGTGCCAGCAGCCCGGGACTAGCGGGAGTCCGCACAGATACGCAGTATTTT	-	TRBD2	TRBV5-5	TRBJ2-3
CASSPLSGELFF	TGTGCCAGCAGTCCACTTTCCGGGGAGCTGTTTTTT	once	-	TRBV28	TRBJ2-2
CASNPVPRALKGELFF	TGCGCCAGCAACCCCGTACCCAGGGCCTTGAAGGGCGAGCTGTTTTTT	-	-	TRBV5-1	TRBJ2-2
CASSFPGLEGYTF	TGTGCCAGCAGTTTCCCCGGGCTGGAGGGCTACACCTTC	once	-	TRBV6-5	TRBJ1-2
CASSESSEQFF	TGTGCCAGCAGTGAATCTAGTGAGCAGTTCTTC	-	-	TRBV25-1	TRBJ2-1
CASSRWDKLFF	TGTGCCAGTAGCAGATGGGATAAACTGTTTTTT	-	-	TRBV19	TRBJ1-4
CASSLIVGDTQYF	TGTGCCAGCAGCTTGATAGTTGGAGATACGCAGTATTTT	-	-	TRBV5-5	TRBJ2-3
CAAKGSLHTETQYF	TGTGCCGCGAAGGGGTCTTTACACACGGAGACCCAGTACTTC	-	-	TRBV10-3	TRBJ2-5
CASSVGDPRTGSYEQYF	TGTGCCAGCAGCGTAGGGGACCCTAGGACGGGCTCCTACGAGCAGTACTTC	-	-	TRBV9	TRBJ2-7
CASSPGTGGGYTF	TGTGCCAGCAGTCCGGGTACAGGGGGCGGCTACACCTTC	-	TRBD1	TRBV28	TRBJ1-2
CASSLPSVEQYF	TGCGCCAGCAGCCTACCTAGCGTCGAGCAGTACTTC	-	-	TRBV5-1	TRBJ2-7
CASSETSGIETQYF	TGTGCCAGCAGTGAGACTAGCGGGATCGAGACCCAGTACTTC	-	TRBD2	TRBV28	TRBJ2-5
CASSPRGGSTEAFF	TGTGCCAGCTCACCAAGAGGTGGTTCGACTGAAGCTTTCTTT	-	-	TRBV18	TRBJ1-1
CASSPIQGPHTNYGYTF	TGTGCCAGCAGCCCTATCCAGGGACCGCACACTAACTATGGCTACACCTTC	-	-	TRBV11-2	TRBJ1-2
CASSLQGAAGELFF	TGCGCCAGCAGCTTGCAGGGGGCGGCCGGGGAGCTGTTTTTT	-	TRBD1	TRBV5-1	TRBJ2-2
CASSVGHQGLAGARTDTQYF	TGTGCCAGCAGCGTAGGCCACCAGGGACTAGCGGGCGCTCGCACAGATACGCAGTATTTT	-	TRBD2	TRBV9	TRBJ2-3
CAWRDRAALPDNEQFF	TGTGCCTGGAGAGACAGGGCTGCGCTTCCTGACAATGAGCAGTTCTTC	-	TRBD1	TRBV30	TRBJ2-1
CASSPITGSYNEQFF	TGTGCCAGCAGTCCTATCACAGGCTCCTACAATGAGCAGTTCTTC	-	-	TRBV6-5	TRBJ2-1
CASSLDGLAEQYF	TGCGCCAGCAGCCTTGACGGATTGGCCGAGCAGTACTTC	-	-	TRBV5-1	TRBJ2-7
CASSFGDRSYEQYF	TGTGCCAGCAGTTTTGGGGACAGGAGCTACGAGCAGTACTTC	-	TRBD1	TRBV28	TRBJ2-7
CASSVATGGTPETQYF	TGTGCCAGCAGCGTAGCCACAGGGGGGACCCCAGAGACCCAGTACTTC	-	TRBD1	TRBV9	TRBJ2-5
CASSSGTLRVTEAFF	TGTGCCAGCAGCTCCGGGACCCTTAGGGTCACTGAAGCTTTCTTT	-	-	TRBV5-8	TRBJ1-1
CASSSGTGAYYGYTF	TGTGCCAGCAGCTCGGGGACAGGGGCTTACTATGGCTACACCTTC	-	TRBD1	TRBV5-6	TRBJ1-2
CASSLAQGWYNEQFF	TGTGCCAGCAGCTTAGCCCAGGGCTGGTACAATGAGCAGTTCTTC	-	-	TRBV7-6	TRBJ2-1
CASSLGGQPTDTQYF	TGTGCCAGCAGCTTAGGCGGGCAGCCCACAGATACGCAGTATTTT	-	-	TRBV7-9	TRBJ2-3
CASSLGTSDYNEQFF	TGTGCCAGCAGCTTGGGGACTAGCGATTACAATGAGCAGTTCTTC	-	TRBD2	TRBV11-1	TRBJ2-1
CAVLHSMSNQPQHF	TGTGCCGTCCTTCATTCGATGAGCAATCAGCCCCAGCATTTT	-	-	TRBV6-1	TRBJ1-5
CASSPLADAYEQYF	TGTGCCAGCTCACCACTGGCAGATGCCTACGAGCAGTACTTC	-	-	TRBV18	TRBJ2-7
CASRSLSGSGGELFF	TGCGCCAGCAGAAGTCTTAGCGGGAGCGGTGGGGAGCTGTTTTTT	-	TRBD2	TRBV5-1	TRBJ2-2
CASSLGWGSGELFF	TGCGCCAGCAGCCTTGGATGGGGCAGCGGGGAGCTGTTTTTT	-	-	TRBV5-1	TRBJ2-2
CASSLSGGSYEQYF	TGTGCCAGCAGCTTATCAGGGGGTTCCTACGAGCAGTACTTC	-	TRBD1	TRBV7-2	TRBJ2-7
CASSFASLSTDTQYF	TGCGCCAGCAGCTTTGCGAGTCTTAGCACAGATACGCAGTATTTT	-	-	TRBV5-1	TRBJ2-3
CSGQTSLTNTGELFF	TGCAGCGGCCAGACTAGTTTGACGAACACCGGGGAGCTGTTTTTT	-	-	TRBV29-1	TRBJ2-2
CASSWPSTDTQYF	TGTGCCAGCAGTTGGCCCAGCACAGATACGCAGTATTTT	-	-	TRBV6-6	TRBJ2-3
CASSPRGAGGRAQYF	TGTGCCAGTAGTCCCCGGGGAGCGGGAGGGCGCGCGCAGTATTTT	-	TRBD2	TRBV19	TRBJ2-3
CASSSHLGTDLKDGYTF	TGTGCCAGCAGCTCACACCTAGGGACAGATCTAAAAGATGGCTACACCTTC	-	TRBD1	TRBV2	TRBJ1-2
CAIRGAGTSEYNEQFF	TGTGCCATCAGGGGGGCCGGGACTAGCGAATACAATGAGCAGTTCTTC	-	TRBD2	TRBV10-3	TRBJ2-1
CASEELNEQFF	TGTGCCAGCGAGGAATTAAATGAGCAGTTCTTC	once	-	TRBV5-4	TRBJ2-1
CASNWAGDNEKLFF	TGTGCCAGCAATTGGGCTGGCGATAATGAAAAACTGTTTTTT	-	-	TRBV2	TRBJ1-4
CASSIVPTGFYEQYF	TGTGCCAGTAGTATAGTGCCGACAGGGTTCTACGAGCAGTACTTC	once	TRBD1	TRBV19	TRBJ2-7
CASSLTGQARVGAQHF	TGTGCCAGCAGTTTAACGGGACAGGCCCGGGTGGGGGCCCAGCATTTT	-	TRBD1	TRBV27	TRBJ1-5
CASTWTSGTVKYF	TGTGCCAGCACATGGACTAGCGGGACTGTAAAGTACTTC	-	TRBD2	TRBV7-9	TRBJ2-7
CATRDRSSYEQYF	TGTGCCACAAGAGACAGGAGCTCCTACGAGCAGTACTTC	-	-	TRBV15	TRBJ2-7